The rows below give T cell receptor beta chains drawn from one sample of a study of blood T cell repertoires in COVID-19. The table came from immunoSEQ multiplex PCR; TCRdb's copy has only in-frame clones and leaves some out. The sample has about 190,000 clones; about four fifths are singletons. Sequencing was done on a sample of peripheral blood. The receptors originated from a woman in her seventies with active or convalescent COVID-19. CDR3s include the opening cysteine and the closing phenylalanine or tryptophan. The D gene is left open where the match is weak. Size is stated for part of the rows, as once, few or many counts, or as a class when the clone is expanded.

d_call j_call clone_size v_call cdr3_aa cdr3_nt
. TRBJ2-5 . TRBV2 CASSGRTGSQETQYF TGTGCCAGCAGTGGGAGGACCGGGTCCCAAGAGACCCAGTACTTC
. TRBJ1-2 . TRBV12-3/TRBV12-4 CASSLRAGNGYTF TGTGCCAGCAGTTTACGTGCCGGGAATGGCTACACCTTC
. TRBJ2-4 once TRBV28 CASRKQAGSKNIQYF TGTGCCAGCAGAAAGCAGGCAGGGTCCAAAAACATTCAGTACTTC
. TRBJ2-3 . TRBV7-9 CASSFSQGADTQYF TGTGCCAGCAGCTTCTCGCAGGGTGCAGATACGCAGTATTTT
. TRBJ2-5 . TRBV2 CASSDPSNEGQETQYF TGTGCCAGCAGTGACCCCTCTAATGAGGGCCAAGAGACCCAGTACTTC
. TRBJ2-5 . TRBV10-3 CAIRLNVRSARWETQYF TGTGCCATCAGATTGAACGTGAGGTCAGCTAGGTGGGAGACCCAGTACTTC
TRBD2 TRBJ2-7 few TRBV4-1 CASKPSFPQGRGSGSRGEQYF TGCGCCAGTAAGCCAAGTTTTCCCCAGGGAAGAGGTAGCGGGAGTCGTGGCGAGCAGTACTTC
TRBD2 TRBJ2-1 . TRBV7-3 CASSLVLAGGNEQFF TGTGCCAGCAGCTTAGTGCTAGCGGGAGGGAATGAGCAGTTCTTC
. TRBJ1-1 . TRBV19 CASRLGDTEAFF TGTGCCAGTAGGTTGGGCGACACTGAAGCTTTCTTT
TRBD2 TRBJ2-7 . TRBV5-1 CASSLGSSGSSRLGEQYF TGCGCCAGCAGCTTGGGTTCTAGCGGGAGTTCCCGACTAGGGGAGCAGTACTTC
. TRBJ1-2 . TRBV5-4 CASAWEGRTNYGYTF TGTGCCAGCGCATGGGAGGGGCGAACTAACTATGGCTACACCTTC
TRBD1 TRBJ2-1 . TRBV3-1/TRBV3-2 CASSQTRDRGLFEQFF TGTGCCAGCAGCCAAACGCGGGACAGGGGGCTATTTGAGCAGTTCTTC
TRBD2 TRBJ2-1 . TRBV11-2 CASSFGGESSYNEQFF TGTGCCAGCAGCTTCGGGGGGGAGAGCTCCTACAATGAGCAGTTCTTC
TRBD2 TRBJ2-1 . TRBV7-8 CASSLVSGNIFLQFF TGTGCCAGCAGCTTAGTAAGCGGGAACATCTTTCTTCAGTTCTTC
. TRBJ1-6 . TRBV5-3 CARSLAKSRRIPHPGESPLHF TGTGCCAGAAGCTTGGCTAAGTCCAGGAGAATTCCTCACCCGGGAGAATCACCCCTCCACTTT
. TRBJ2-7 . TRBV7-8 CASSLSEVTAYEQYF TGTGCCAGCAGCTTATCCGAGGTTACGGCCTACGAGCAGTACTTC
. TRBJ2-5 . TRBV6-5 CASSYSMQGSETQYF TGTGCCAGCAGTTACTCGATGCAGGGATCAGAGACCCAGTACTTC
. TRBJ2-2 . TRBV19 CASRPYGQGGVPGGHGGELFF TGTGCCAGTAGACCCTACGGGCAGGGAGGTGTGCCGGGGGGACACGGCGGGGAGCTGTTTTTT
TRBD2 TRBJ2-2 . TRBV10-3 CAIAKIGAGEGGGELFF TGTGCCATCGCCAAGATCGGAGCGGGAGAGGGAGGAGGGGAGCTGTTTTTT
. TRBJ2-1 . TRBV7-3 CASSPARDNEQFF TGTGCCAGCAGCCCCGCTCGGGACAATGAGCAGTTCTTC
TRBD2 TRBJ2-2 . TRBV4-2 CASRREGRTGELFF TGTGCCAGCAGGCGGGAGGGCCGTACCGGGGAGCTGTTTTTT
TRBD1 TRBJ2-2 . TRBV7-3 CASSLDRVAGELFF TGTGCCAGCAGCTTAGACAGGGTAGCCGGGGAGCTGTTTTTT
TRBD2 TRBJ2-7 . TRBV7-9 CASSFSSGASYEQYF TGTGCCAGCAGCTTTTCTAGCGGGGCCTCCTACGAGCAGTACTTC
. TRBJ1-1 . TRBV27 CASSFSFIPGEAFF TGTGCCAGCAGTTTTAGTTTTATACCAGGGGAAGCTTTCTTT
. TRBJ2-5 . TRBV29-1 CSVGRGETQYF TGCAGCGTTGGCAGGGGAGAGACCCAGTACTTC
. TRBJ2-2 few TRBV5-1 CASSLASGTGELFF TGCGCCAGCAGCTTGGCGTCAGGGACCGGGGAGCTGTTTTTT
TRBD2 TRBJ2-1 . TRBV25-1 CASSPPSGGRVNEQFF TGTGCCAGCAGTCCCCCCTCAGGCGGGAGGGTTAATGAGCAGTTCTTC
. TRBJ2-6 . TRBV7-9 CASSLAGQSGANVLTF TGTGCCAGCAGCTTAGCCGGACAATCTGGGGCCAACGTCCTGACTTTC
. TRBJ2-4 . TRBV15 CATSRDKGEFGKNIQYF TGTGCCACCAGCAGAGATAAGGGAGAGTTCGGCAAAAACATTCAGTACTTC
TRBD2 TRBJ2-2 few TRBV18 CASSPSSSFGLAANTGELFF TGTGCCAGCTCACCGAGTTCTTCGTTCGGACTAGCGGCGAACACCGGGGAGCTGTTTTTT
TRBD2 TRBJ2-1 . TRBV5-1 CASSSRDYNNEQFF TGCGCCAGCAGCTCAAGGGACTATAACAATGAGCAGTTCTTC
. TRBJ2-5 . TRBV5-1 CASSLPRGHGTQYF TGCGCCAGCAGCTTGCCCAGGGGCCACGGGACCCAGTACTTC
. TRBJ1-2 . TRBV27 CASGDFGGGYGYTF TGTGCCAGCGGGGATTTCGGGGGGGGTTATGGCTACACCTTC
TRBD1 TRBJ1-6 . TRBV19 CASSIETTGGNSPLHF TGTGCCAGTAGTATAGAGACGACAGGGGGAAATTCACCCCTCCACTTT
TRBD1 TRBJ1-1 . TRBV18 CASSLTGGTEAFF TGTGCCAGCTCTCTCACAGGGGGAACTGAAGCTTTCTTT
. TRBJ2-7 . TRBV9 CASSVEGDYEQYF TGTGCCAGCAGCGTAGAGGGGGACTACGAGCAGTACTTC
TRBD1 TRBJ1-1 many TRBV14 CASSQDGTVFSNTEAFF TGTGCCAGCAGCCAAGACGGGACAGTATTTTCGAACACTGAAGCTTTCTTT
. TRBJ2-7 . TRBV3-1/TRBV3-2 CASSHVNPGEQYF TGTGCCAGCAGCCATGTCAACCCGGGAGAGCAGTACTTC
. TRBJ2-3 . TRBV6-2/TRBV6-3 CASSYSTVRDPTDTQYF TGTGCCAGCAGTTACTCGACGGTGCGGGACCCCACAGATACGCAGTATTTT
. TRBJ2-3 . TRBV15 CATSEVVTDTQYF TGTGCCACCAGCGAGGTGGTCACAGATACGCAGTATTTT
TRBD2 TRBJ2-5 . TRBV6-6 CASSALAGGPLGTQYF TGTGCCAGCAGTGCCCTAGCGGGAGGGCCTCTAGGGACCCAGTACTTC
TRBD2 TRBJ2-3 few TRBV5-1 CASSLFGRATDTQYF TGCGCCAGCAGCTTGTTCGGGAGGGCCACAGATACGCAGTATTTT